Listed below are T cell receptor beta chains from one sample, sequenced in a study of T-cell memory formation after mild COVID-19. One entry per CDR3 protein, called by TCRdb with MiXCR from the 5' RACE reads. The table shows more than 200,000 distinct CDR3 sequences, with around 15% occurring only once. What was sequenced was PBMCs or a T cell subset sorted from them (not recorded which). These receptors originate from a man between 18 and 29 years old who had mild COVID-19 (a few samples of this study predate the infection). Cell type and time point are not known. Each CDR3 is given with its conserved first and last residue. The order of the fields is D gene, clone size, V gene, J gene, CDR3 protein, CDR3 DNA. D genes are given only for firm matches. The size of a clone is reported for some rows only, either as once, few or many, or as a class for expanded clones.

TRBD2	.	TRBV7-3	TRBJ2-1	CASSLIRGGAGNEQFF	TGTGCCAGCAGCTTAATTCGCGGGGGGGCCGGGAATGAGCAGTTCTTC
.	.	TRBV7-2	TRBJ1-5	CASSSQGRGNQPQHF	TGTGCCAGCAGTTCCCAGGGGAGAGGCAATCAGCCCCAGCATTTT
TRBD1	many	TRBV24-1	TRBJ2-3	CATSDTGTGDTDTQYF	TGTGCCACCAGTGACACCGGGACAGGGGACACAGATACGCAGTATTTT
.	.	TRBV9	TRBJ2-1	CASSVDGSYNEQFF	TGTGCCAGCAGCGTAGACGGTTCCTACAATGAGCAGTTCTTC
.	few	TRBV7-3	TRBJ2-1	CASSLTGLAGFNEQFF	TGTGCCAGCAGCTTAACGGGGCTAGCTGGATTTAATGAGCAGTTCTTC
.	few	TRBV2	TRBJ2-1	CAGGLEHYNEQFF	TGTGCCGGTGGGCTAGAACACTACAATGAGCAGTTCTTC
TRBD1	many	TRBV20-1	TRBJ1-5	CSAVQGAQANQPQHF	TGCAGTGCTGTACAGGGGGCGCAGGCCAATCAGCCCCAGCATTTT
.	few	TRBV20-1	TRBJ2-5	CSASPLGDRETQYF	TGCAGTGCTAGCCCTCTAGGGGATCGGGAGACCCAGTACTTC
TRBD2	many	TRBV5-1	TRBJ2-7	CASSWTLAGGAYEQYF	TGCGCCAGCAGCTGGACGCTAGCGGGGGGGGCCTACGAGCAGTACTTC
.	.	TRBV24-1	TRBJ2-5	CATQESKTQYF	TGTGCCACGCAGGAGAGTAAGACCCAGTACTTC
TRBD1	many	TRBV5-1	TRBJ1-1	CASSHNQGDTEAFF	TGCGCCAGCAGTCACAACCAGGGGGATACTGAAGCTTTCTTT
TRBD2	few	TRBV5-5	TRBJ2-5	CASSFRTSGEETQYF	TGTGCCAGCAGCTTTAGGACTAGCGGAGAAGAGACCCAGTACTTC
.	.	TRBV20-1	TRBJ1-1	CSAWDKTGGTEAFF	TGCAGTGCCTGGGATAAGACCGGGGGCACTGAAGCTTTCTTT
.	few	TRBV11-2	TRBJ2-5	CASSPRFGAGQETQYF	TGTGCCAGCAGCCCGCGCTTTGGGGCTGGCCAAGAGACCCAGTACTTC
.	.	TRBV12-3/TRBV12-4	TRBJ1-5	CASSFRVGSNQPQHF	TGTGCCAGCAGTTTCAGGGTCGGGAGCAATCAGCCCCAGCATTTT
.	few	TRBV7-3	TRBJ1-6	CASSLHSGGGSPLHF	TGTGCCAGCAGCTTGCACAGTGGAGGGGGATCACCCCTCCACTTT
TRBD1	few	TRBV6-1	TRBJ1-1	CASNHRGLGTFF	TGTGCCAGCAACCACAGGGGGCTGGGAACTTTCTTT
.	few	TRBV5-1	TRBJ1-4	CASSDGLNEKLFF	TGCGCCAGCAGCGATGGACTTAATGAAAAACTGTTTTTT
TRBD2	.	TRBV7-6	TRBJ2-3	CASSLLAGGPQDTQYF	TGTGCCAGCAGCTTACTAGCGGGGGGTCCTCAAGATACGCAGTATTTT
.	few	TRBV12-3/TRBV12-4	TRBJ1-5	CASSLGVAAGQPQHF	TGTGCCAGCAGTTTAGGGGTTGCGGCGGGGCAGCCCCAGCATTTT
.	few	TRBV2	TRBJ1-5	CASSGRGGNQPQHF	TGTGCCAGCAGTGGCAGGGGCGGCAATCAGCCCCAGCATTTT
.	.	TRBV5-1	TRBJ2-1	CASHAGNEQFF	TGCGCCAGCCATGCCGGAAATGAGCAGTTCTTC
.	.	TRBV10-3	TRBJ2-3	CAISDWVSLTDTQYF	TGTGCCATCAGTGACTGGGTTTCCCTCACAGATACGCAGTATTTT
.	.	TRBV11-2	TRBJ2-3	CASSLDRVFTDTQYF	TGTGCCAGCAGCTTAGACCGAGTATTCACAGATACGCAGTATTTT
TRBD1	few	TRBV5-1	TRBJ1-3	CASSKDRVRGNTIYF	TGCGCCAGCAGCAAGGACAGGGTGAGAGGAAACACCATATATTTT
.	few	TRBV2	TRBJ1-2	CASNREDYGYTF	TGTGCCAGCAATCGGGAGGACTATGGCTACACCTTC
.	.	TRBV7-2	TRBJ1-1	CASSSLTANTEAFF	TGTGCCAGCAGCTCCCTGACAGCGAACACTGAAGCTTTCTTT
.	few	TRBV20-1	TRBJ1-2	CSARGLGGYTF	TGCAGTGCTAGGGGGTTGGGTGGCTACACCTTC
TRBD2	.	TRBV19	TRBJ2-1	CASSIDGTSGSEQFF	TGTGCCAGTAGTATTGATGGGACTAGCGGGAGTGAGCAGTTCTTC
.	few	TRBV4-1	TRBJ2-5	CASSQAPPETQYF	TGCGCCAGCAGCCAAGCCCCTCCGGAGACCCAGTACTTC
.	.	TRBV6-4	TRBJ1-5	CASSRDTDQPQHF	TGTGCCAGCAGTCGGGACACCGATCAGCCCCAGCATTTT
.	.	TRBV7-2	TRBJ2-2	CASSLWGAGELFF	TGTGCCAGCAGCTTATGGGGGGCCGGGGAGCTGTTTTTT
TRBD1	.	TRBV6-6	TRBJ1-5	CASSSRQGTSNQPQHF	TGTGCCAGCAGTTCCAGACAGGGGACTAGCAATCAGCCCCAGCATTTT
.	many	TRBV6-2/TRBV6-3	TRBJ2-3	CASRKGTDTQYF	TGTGCCAGCAGGAAAGGCACAGATACGCAGTATTTT
.	few	TRBV20-1	TRBJ2-5	CSARSDWKETQYF	TGCAGTGCTAGATCGGACTGGAAAGAGACCCAGTACTTC
TRBD1	few	TRBV20-1	TRBJ2-1	CSARGSRQGNEQFF	TGCAGTGCTAGAGGCTCGAGACAGGGCAATGAGCAGTTCTTC
.	few	TRBV5-6	TRBJ2-5	CASTWAGQETQYF	TGTGCCAGCACCTGGGCAGGGCAAGAGACCCAGTACTTC
.	.	TRBV5-5	TRBJ1-5	CASSFNLPGIRNQPQHF	TGTGCCAGCAGCTTTAATTTGCCAGGGATTCGCAATCAGCCCCAGCATTTT
.	few	TRBV5-1	TRBJ1-3	CASSFGISVGNTIYF	TGCGCCAGCAGCTTCGGGATTAGCGTGGGAAACACCATATATTTT
.	.	TRBV7-3	TRBJ1-3	CASSTGAVGNTIYF	TGTGCCAGCAGCACCGGGGCAGTTGGAAACACCATATATTTT
TRBD2	.	TRBV6-1	TRBJ2-1	CASTELAGGLVESDEQFF	TGTGCCAGCACCGAACTAGCGGGGGGGCTAGTAGAATCGGATGAGCAGTTCTTC
TRBD1	many	TRBV5-1	TRBJ2-5	CASRRTGGIQETQYF	TGCGCCAGCAGGAGGACAGGGGGTATTCAAGAGACCCAGTACTTC